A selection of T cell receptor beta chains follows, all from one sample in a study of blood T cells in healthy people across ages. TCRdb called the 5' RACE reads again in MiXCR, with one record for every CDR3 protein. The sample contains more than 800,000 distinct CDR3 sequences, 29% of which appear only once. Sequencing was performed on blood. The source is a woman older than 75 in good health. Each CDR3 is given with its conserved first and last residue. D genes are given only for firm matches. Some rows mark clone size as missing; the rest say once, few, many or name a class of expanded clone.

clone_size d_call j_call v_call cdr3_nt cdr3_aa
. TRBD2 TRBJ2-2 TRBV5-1 TGCGCCAGCAGCTTCCTAGCGGGGAACGCGAACACCGGGGAGCGGTTTTTT CASSFLAGNANTGERFF
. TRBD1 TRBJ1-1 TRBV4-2 TGTGCCAGCAGCCAAGTAGCGGGCCGTGCAGGGGGCGGACCAAGCACTGAAGCTTTCTTT CASSQVAGRAGGGPSTEAFF
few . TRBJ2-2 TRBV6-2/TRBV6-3 TGTGCCAGCAGTACCAGTGCGGTGAACACCGGGGAGCTGTTTTTT CASSTSAVNTGELFF
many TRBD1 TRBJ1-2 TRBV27 TGTGCCAGCAGTTCCCACGACAGGGTGGCTGGCTACACCTTC CASSSHDRVAGYTF
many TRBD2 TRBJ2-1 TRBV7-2 TGTGCCAGCAGCCCGGGACTAGCGGGGGCCCGCGATGAGCAGTTCTTC CASSPGLAGARDEQFF
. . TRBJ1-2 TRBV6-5 TGTGCCAGCAGACCATACTCCGGGCCAAAGATCTATGGCTACACCTTC CASRPYSGPKIYGYTF
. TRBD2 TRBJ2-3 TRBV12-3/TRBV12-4 TGTGCCAGCAGCTATAGCGGGGGGAGAACAGATATGCAGTATTTT CASSYSGGRTDMQYF
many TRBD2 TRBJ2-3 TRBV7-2 TGTGCCAGCAGACCCACTAGCGGGGGACAGGATACGCAGTATTTT CASRPTSGGQDTQYF
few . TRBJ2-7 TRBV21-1 TGTGCCAGCAGCACGACTAGCGGATACTACGAGCAGTACTTC CASSTTSGYYEQYF
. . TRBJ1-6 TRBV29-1 TGCAGCGCTAAGGACAGCAGCAACGCGAATTCACCCCTCCACTTT CSAKDSSNANSPLHF
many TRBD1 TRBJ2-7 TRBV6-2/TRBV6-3 TGTGCCAGCAGTTACAGGGGGCAGTACGAGCAGTACTTC CASSYRGQYEQYF